The sequence of this T cell receptor (beta chain) was determined in a study of T cells expressing NK-cell markers. Study details: One of eight sequenced donors was HCMV-seronegative; the other seven were seropositive. Study results and caveats: One observes that, in a handful of donors, these clonotypes were also the leading ones within the CD3+CD56-NKG2C+ fraction. What remained unclear was the HCMV specificity of expanded NKG2C+ T cell clones.

Comment on this clonotype: Antigen unknown.

TCRdb re-called the 5' RACE reads; every CDR3 protein appears as one record, without DNA. The table for this sample gives about 550,000 distinct CDR3 sequences. Germline values: CDR1 SGHRS, CDR2 YFSETQ. CDR3 length equals 15 residues. The chain has TRBV5-1 and TRBJ2-5; lacking DNA, the TRBD2 call made by TCRdb goes unchecked. The source is a young man in good health. Material for sequencing was blood T cells: a sorted CD56 or NKG2C T cell subset, CD4+ or CD8+ T cells, or bulk PBMC T cells (not recorded which). The CDR3 here is CASSTGTSGQETQYF.